This is a list of T cell receptor beta chains from one sample in a study of blood T cell repertoires in COVID-19. Assay: immunoSEQ multiplex PCR; the TCRdb copy retains only in-frame clones and omits some. The table shows around 20,000 clones, with 80% to 90% occurring only once. Sequencing was performed on peripheral blood. Receptors were obtained from a human donor in a cohort sampled during active COVID-19. The CDR3 runs from the conserved cysteine through the conserved F or W. D genes are given only for firm matches. Where a row states a size, it is once, few, many or the class of an expanded clone; other rows omit it.

J,size,V,D,DNA,CDR3
TRBJ2-1,.,TRBV20-1,.,TGCAGTGCTAGTCCGGTCGGGAGCTCCTACAATGAGCAGTTCTTC,CSASPVGSSYNEQFF
TRBJ1-1,.,TRBV7-2,.,TGTGCCAGCAGCTTCCCCCGAACCCGACAGAACACTGAAGCTTTCTTT,CASSFPRTRQNTEAFF
TRBJ2-5,.,TRBV28,TRBD1,TGTGCCAGCAGTCCCGGGGGACAGGGAGGAGAGACCCAGTACTTC,CASSPGGQGGETQYF
TRBJ2-3,.,TRBV28,TRBD2,TGTGCCAGCAGTACAGCGGGAAGCACAGATACGCAGTATTTT,CASSTAGSTDTQYF
TRBJ1-5,.,TRBV30,.,TGTGCCTGGAGGGCTGACAGTAGCAATCAGCCCCAGCATTTT,CAWRADSSNQPQHF
TRBJ1-1,.,TRBV6-5,TRBD1,TGTGCCAGCAGTTACTCCACAGGGGCAGGGACTGAAGCTTTCTTT,CASSYSTGAGTEAFF
TRBJ2-3,once,TRBV7-9,TRBD2,TGTGCCAGCAGCCAAGGACTAGCGGGAGGCACAGATACGCAGTATTTT,CASSQGLAGGTDTQYF
TRBJ2-3,few,TRBV7-9,.,TGTGCCAGCAGCCCTGCCTTTGGGGGCATCGTAGATACGCAGTATTTT,CASSPAFGGIVDTQYF
TRBJ1-4,.,TRBV6-2/TRBV6-3,.,TGTGCCAGCAGTTACGTTAAGGCGGGAGGTGAAAAACTGTTTTTT,CASSYVKAGGEKLFF
TRBJ1-3,few,TRBV9,.,TGTGCCAGCAGCGTGGGTTCAGGCTCTGGAAACACCATATATTTT,CASSVGSGSGNTIYF
TRBJ2-7,large,TRBV4-1,.,TGCGCCAGCAGCCAAGAGTACGGGAGCTACGAGCAGTACTTC,CASSQEYGSYEQYF
TRBJ2-7,.,TRBV3-1/TRBV3-2,TRBD2,TGTGCCAGCAGCCCACTTGCTAGCGGTATGGACGAGCAGTACTTC,CASSPLASGMDEQYF
TRBJ2-7,.,TRBV27,.,TGTGCCAGCAGTTTATCGATCTGGAGGGCCGAGCAGTACTTC,CASSLSIWRAEQYF
TRBJ1-1,.,TRBV16,TRBD1,TGTGCCAGCAGCCAAAAGACAGGGGCCGCTGAAGCTTTCTTT,CASSQKTGAAEAFF
TRBJ1-1,.,TRBV4-1,.,TGCGCCAGCAGCCAAGGGCTCGGAGTTAGTGAAGCTTTCTTT,CASSQGLGVSEAFF
TRBJ2-2,.,TRBV18,.,TGTGCCAGCTCAACCGGGACACACACCGGGGAGCTGTTTTTT,CASSTGTHTGELFF
TRBJ2-1,.,TRBV19,TRBD2,TGTGCCAGTATAAGGACTAGCGGACACAATGAGCAGTTCTTC,CASIRTSGHNEQFF
TRBJ2-1,.,TRBV7-2,TRBD2,TGTGCCAGCAGCTTAGTTGCGGGAGAAGCCAATGAGCAGTTCTTC,CASSLVAGEANEQFF
TRBJ2-3,.,TRBV30,.,TGTGCCTGGAAGAAGCCAATCCGAAGCACAGATACGCAGTATTTT,CAWKKPIRSTDTQYF
TRBJ2-3,.,TRBV6-5,TRBD2,TGTGCCAGCAGTAACACAGCGGGGATCACAGATACGCAGTATTTT,CASSNTAGITDTQYF
TRBJ1-1,.,TRBV19,TRBD1,TGTGCCAGTAGTGCCACAGGGGGTCGGGCCATGAACACTGAAGCTTTCTTT,CASSATGGRAMNTEAFF
TRBJ2-2,.,TRBV7-3,TRBD2,TGTGCCAGCAGCTTAGCGGGGGACACCGGGGAGCTGTTTTTT,CASSLAGDTGELFF
TRBJ2-1,.,TRBV7-8,TRBD2,TGTGCCAGCAGCTTAATGACTAGCCTCTCGTCGTGGGATGAGCAGTTCTTC,CASSLMTSLSSWDEQFF
TRBJ2-1,few,TRBV20-1,.,TGCAGTGCTAGAAGGAGCTCTGAGCAGTTCTTC,CSARRSSEQFF
TRBJ1-6,.,TRBV7-9,.,TGTGCCAGCAGCGGTCCACGCGTTTATAATTCACCCCTCCACTTT,CASSGPRVYNSPLHF
TRBJ1-1,.,TRBV19,TRBD1,TGTGCCAGTAGTACAAACCGGGACAGGGAGGCTTTCTTT,CASSTNRDREAFF
TRBJ2-3,.,TRBV14,.,TGTGCCAGCAGCCAAGCCCTAATAGATACGCAGTATTTT,CASSQALIDTQYF
TRBJ2-7,.,TRBV29-1,.,TGCAGCGTTGGGGACACCCGCTCCTACGAGCAGTACTTC,CSVGDTRSYEQYF
TRBJ2-2,.,TRBV4-2,.,TGTGCCAGCAGCCTCACCAGGAACGGGGAGCTGTTTTTT,CASSLTRNGELFF
TRBJ1-1,.,TRBV25-1,TRBD1,TGTGCCAGCAGTGAATATGGGACAGGGGGATCCACGGGTACTGAAGCTTTCTTT,CASSEYGTGGSTGTEAFF
TRBJ2-6,.,TRBV1,.,TGCACCAGCAGCCAGAACCGCGGTAGCGGGATCCGTAGTGGGGCCAACGTCCTGACTTTC,CTSSQNRGSGIRSGANVLTF
TRBJ1-1,.,TRBV24-1,.,TGTGCCACCAGTGATATCGACACTGAAGCTTTCTTT,CATSDIDTEAFF
TRBJ2-5,once,TRBV3-1/TRBV3-2,TRBD2,TGTGCCAGCAGCCTCCGGGACGGCGGGAGCGGGAAGACCCAGTACTTC,CASSLRDGGSGKTQYF
TRBJ2-7,.,TRBV6-6,TRBD2,TGTGCCAGCAGTCCTCGACCAGGCGGGACTAGCGGTTACGAGCAGTACTTC,CASSPRPGGTSGYEQYF
TRBJ2-3,.,TRBV24-1,TRBD2,TGTGCCACCAGTGATCCGACCCCTGGAGCGGGAGATTCAGATACGCAGTATTTT,CATSDPTPGAGDSDTQYF
TRBJ2-5,.,TRBV24-1,TRBD2,TGTGCCACCAGTGATCTCTCGTCCGGGACTAGCGGTTCGGTCCGGGAGACCCAGTACTTC,CATSDLSSGTSGSVRETQYF
TRBJ2-3,.,TRBV4-2,.,TGTGCCAGCAGGGAGCGGCCCACAGATACGCAGTATTTT,CASRERPTDTQYF